The TCR beta chain under discussion was sequenced for a study of blood T cell repertoires in COVID-19. Germline V gene data show CDR1 as LGHDT and CDR2 as YNNKEL (reference sequence). V gave up 0 bases and J gave up 6 bases, with 12 bases separating them. The CDR3 is made up of 15 amino acids. Profiling relied on immunoSEQ multiplex PCR, and the TCRdb table lists in-frame clones only, not all of them. The sample yields roughly 110,000 clones, around four fifths seen once. The sequenced sample consisted of peripheral blood. The source of this sequence is a man aged 65-85 years with acute or convalescent COVID-19. This rearrangement joins TRBV3-1 (or the pseudogene TRBV3-2) to TRBJ1-5; D is uncertain. The CDR3 DNA reads TGTGCCAGCAGCCAAGATCCCTGGGAGGGTCAGCCCCAGCATTTT. Its translation is CASSQDPWEGQPQHF.